This T cell receptor beta chain was found in a study of blood T cells in healthy people across ages. Study-wide points: Older age went with lower TCR beta diversity per million T cells, in a roughly linear way. Compared with aged donors, long-lived donors showed fewer expanded clones, suggesting selection.

Germline assignment: CDR1 MGHDK and CDR2 SYGVNS. V shed 0 bases and J shed 6 bases, with 13 bases lying between them. CDR3 length: 15 amino acids. Healthy Caucasian individuals from Russia aged roughly 6 to 90 were enrolled as donors. A second PCR of 7 to 11 cycles used a sample-barcoded 5' primer and a J-beta primer mix. MiXCR, run by TCRdb on the 5' RACE reads, gives a single entry per CDR3 protein. The table records about 900,000 distinct CDR3 sequences, about 44% of them present only once. The sample holds one count of this clonotype. What it binds is unknown. This clonotype was sampled from a man aged 30 to 45 in good health. This sequence joins TRBV25-1 and TRBJ2-3, with a weak D call TRBD1 (6 bases). The specimen sequenced was blood. The DNA for the CDR3 is TGTGCCAGCAGTGAATACTCGACAGGCGCGGATACGCAGTATTTT. Translating it yields CASSEYSTGADTQYF. The full variable domain, its missing parts supplied by reference TRBV25-1 and TRBJ2-3, is EADIYQTPRYLVIGTGKKITLECSQTMGHDKMYWYQQDPGMELHLIHYSYGVNSTEKGDLSSESTVSRIRTEHFPLTLESARPSHTSQYLCASSEYSTGADTQYFGPGTRLTVL.